Listed here are 10 T cell receptor delta chains from one sample, sequenced in a study of fetal and pediatric gammadelta thymocytes. TCRdb redid clone calling on the reads using CATT. The table has some 1,200 delta-chain clones, about a third seen once. The sequenced material came from non-Vgamma9Vdelta2 gamma-delta T cells from the thymus. Subset described: CD3+gammadeltaTCR+ thymocytes not co-expressing Vgamma9 and Vdelta2. The receptors derive from a child who underwent cardiac surgery and was recorded as healthy.

Note on this clone: With a much larger clone just one base away, this may be a read error. The chain carries TRDV1 and TRDJ1; 9 nucleotides align to TRDD3. This CDR3 is 24 amino acids long. The ends lost 5 bases at V and 2 bases at J; junction bases unmatched: 33. The germline gives CDR1 TSWWSYY, CDR2 QGS. CDR3 residues: CALGTHPLPPYPYWGTTGTDKLIF. CDR3 sequence (DNA): TGTGCTCTTGGGACGCATCCTCTTCCTCCCTATCCTTACTGGGGGACCACGGGGACCGATAAACTCATCTTT.

V and J are TRDV1 and TRDJ1; 7 bases fit TRDD3. The germline gives CDR1 TSWWSYY, CDR2 QGS. This CDR3 is built from 16 residues. The ends lost 5 bases at V and 1 base at J; junction bases unmatched: 10. The CDR3 DNA follows: TGTGCTCTTGGGAGGAAGGGGACTGGGGTCACCGATAAACTCATCTTT. Its protein product is CALGRKGTGVTDKLIF.

This clone was seen just once. A much larger clone lies one base from this, so it may be a read error. Different DNA sequences within this sample yield the same CDR3. The chain couples TRDV1 to TRDJ3; 10 positions match TRDD3. CDR3 length: 22 residues. Germline assignment: CDR1 TSWWSYY and CDR2 QGS. CDR3: CALGELLMGDTGKSWDTRQMFF. The CDR3 nucleotides are TGTGCGCTTGGGGAACTGTTAATGGGGGATACCGGGAAGTCCTGGGACACCCGACAGATGTTTTTC.

The J gene is TRDJ1, the V gene TRDV1; 9 nucleotides align to TRDD2. The length of the CDR3 is 17 residues. Germline CDR1 reads TSWWSYY; CDR2 reads QGS. With 3 bases clipped from V and 3 bases from J, the junction kept 11 bases outside the gene matches. The CDR3 DNA sequence: TGTGCTCTTGGGGACCTTCCTACGGGGCGTATGGCCGATAAACTCATCTTT. Its protein is CALGDLPTGRMADKLIF.

About this clone: A far larger clone differs by one base, so this is likely a read error. Other DNA variants within this sample encode the same CDR3. This chain links TRDV1 with TRDJ4; 9 bases fit TRDD3. The CDR3 is made up of 16 amino acids. Germline trimming cut 8 bases from V and 0 bases from J; bases unmatched to any gene: 13. CDR1 and CDR2 from the germline V gene are TSWWSYY and QGS. CDR3 residues: CALNRDCTGGPRPLIF. CDR3 coding DNA: TGTGCTCTTAATAGGGACTGTACTGGGGGACCCAGACCCCTGATCTTT.

Sample share makes this clone large. The V and J genes are TRDV1 and TRDJ1, with TRDD3 identical over 12 bases. V lost 0 bases, J lost 2 bases, and 22 bases stayed unmatched. The CDR3 runs to 23 residues. CDR1 TSWWSYY and CDR2 QGS come from the germline V gene. CDR3 bases: TGTGCTCTTGGGGAACTTCGTCTGGCCCCCGGCGGGAAACTGGGGGATACTACCGATAAACTCATCTTT. Its translation: CALGELRLAPGGKLGDTTDKLIF.

This clone is labeled as medium-sized. This chain uses TRDV1 with TRDJ1; 8 nucleotides align to TRDD3. With 0 bases clipped from V and 0 bases from J, the junction kept 15 bases outside the gene matches. The germline V gene has CDR1 TSWWSYY and CDR2 QGS. This CDR3 spans 20 amino acids. The CDR3 loop reads CALGELRRYWGPLYTDKLIF. The CDR3 bases are TGTGCTCTTGGGGAACTGAGACGCTACTGGGGGCCCCTGTACACCGATAAACTCATCTTT.

This sequence joins TRDV1 and TRDJ1, with TRDD3 matching over 9 bases. Germline trimming cut 0 bases from V and 3 bases from J; bases unmatched to any gene: 8. Germline CDR1 TSWWSYY, CDR2 QGS. CDR3 length: 17 residues. The CDR3 loop is CALGELGGYSAADKLIF. The CDR3 DNA reads as TGTGCTCTTGGGGAACTAGGGGGATACTCGGCAGCCGATAAACTCATCTTT.

About this clone: A far larger clone differs by one base, so this is likely a read error. Additional DNA sequences in this sample encode the identical CDR3. The chain joins TRDV1 to TRDJ1; 10 nucleotides agree with TRDD3. CDR3 length: 15 amino acids. The germline V gene encodes CDR1 TSWWSYY and CDR2 QGS. DNA of the CDR3: TGTGCGCTTGGGGAAAGCAGGGCTGGGGGATATGAACTCATCTTT. This codes for CALGESRAGGYELIF.

In its sample, this clone ranks as large. The V and J genes are TRDV1 and TRDJ2, with D perhaps matching TRDD3 (7 bases). CDR1 and CDR2 from the germline V gene are TSWWSYY and QGS. Deletions cut 2 bases from V and 4 bases from J, with 32 bases between. CDR3 length: 22 amino acids. The CDR3: CALGECLPHLILLGMPTAQLFF. The CDR3 region has the DNA TGTGCTCTTGGGGAATGCCTTCCACACTTGATCCTACTGGGGATGCCGACAGCACAACTCTTCTTT.